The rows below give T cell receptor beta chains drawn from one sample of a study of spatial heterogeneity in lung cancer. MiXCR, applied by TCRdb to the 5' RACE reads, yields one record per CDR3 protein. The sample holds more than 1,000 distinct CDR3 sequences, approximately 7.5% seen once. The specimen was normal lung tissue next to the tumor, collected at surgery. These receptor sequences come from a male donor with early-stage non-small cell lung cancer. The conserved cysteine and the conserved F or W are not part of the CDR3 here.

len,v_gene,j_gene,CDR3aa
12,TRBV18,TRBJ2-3,ASSPPTARDTQY
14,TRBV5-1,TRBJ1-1,ASSLRSDRVKTEAF
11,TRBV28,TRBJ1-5,ASRDSSNQPQH
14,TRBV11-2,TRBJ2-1,ASSLGLLAGGGEQF
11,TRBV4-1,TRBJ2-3,ASSPPGTDTQY
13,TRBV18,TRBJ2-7,ASRPEGTGPYEQY
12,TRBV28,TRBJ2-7,ASSQGGSTYEQY
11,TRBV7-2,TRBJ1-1,ASSQLTGARAF
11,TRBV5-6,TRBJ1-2,ASSPPGGYGYT
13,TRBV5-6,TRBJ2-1,ASSLVASGTNEQF
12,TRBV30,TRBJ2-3,AWSASGTTDTQY
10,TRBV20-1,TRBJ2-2,SADRQTGELF
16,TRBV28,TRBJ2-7,ASSFIQGARLISYEQY
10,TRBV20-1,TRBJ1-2,SATGGTYGYT
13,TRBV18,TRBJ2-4,ASSRDNRGSGIQY
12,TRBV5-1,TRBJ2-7,ASRSGQFPYEQY
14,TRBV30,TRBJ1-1,AWSGGPMGQNTEAF